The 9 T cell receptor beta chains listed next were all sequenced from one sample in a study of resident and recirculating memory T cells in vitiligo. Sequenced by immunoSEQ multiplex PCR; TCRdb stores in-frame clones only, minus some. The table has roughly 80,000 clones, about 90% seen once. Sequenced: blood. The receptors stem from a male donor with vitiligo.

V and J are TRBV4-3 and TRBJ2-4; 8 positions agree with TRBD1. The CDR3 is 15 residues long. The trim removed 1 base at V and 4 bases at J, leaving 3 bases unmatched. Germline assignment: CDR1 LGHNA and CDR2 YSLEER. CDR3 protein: CASSQAGGWKNIQYF. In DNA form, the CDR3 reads TGCGCCAGCAGCCAAGCAGGGGGCTGGAAAAACATTCAGTACTTC.

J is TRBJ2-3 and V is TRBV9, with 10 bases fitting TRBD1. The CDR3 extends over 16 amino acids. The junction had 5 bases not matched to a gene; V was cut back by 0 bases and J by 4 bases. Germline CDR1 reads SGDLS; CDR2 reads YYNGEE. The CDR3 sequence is CASSVAPGQGPDTQYF. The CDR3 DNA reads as TGTGCCAGCAGCGTAGCTCCGGGACAGGGGCCAGATACGCAGTATTTT.

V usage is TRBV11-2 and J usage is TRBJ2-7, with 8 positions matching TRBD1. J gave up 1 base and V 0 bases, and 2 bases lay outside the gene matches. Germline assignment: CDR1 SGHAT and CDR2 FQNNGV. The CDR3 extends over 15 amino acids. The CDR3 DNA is TGTGCCAGCAGCTTAGACAGGGGGCAGTCCTACGAGCAGTACTTC. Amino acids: CASSLDRGQSYEQYF.

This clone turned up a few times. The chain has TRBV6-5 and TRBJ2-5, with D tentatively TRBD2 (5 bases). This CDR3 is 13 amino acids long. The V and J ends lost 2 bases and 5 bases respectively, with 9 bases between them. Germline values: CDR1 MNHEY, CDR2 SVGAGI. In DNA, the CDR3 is TGTGCCAGCAGTTACCGACGCGGGGAGACCCAGTACTTC. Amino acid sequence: CASSYRRGETQYF.

In nucleotides, the CDR3 is TGTGCCAGCTCACTAGAGGACAGGGCGGACTATGGCTACACCTTC. Its protein is CASSLEDRADYGYTF. The J gene is TRBJ1-2, the V gene TRBV18; 8 nucleotides agree with TRBD1. The V and J ends lost 4 bases and 3 bases, in that order; junction bases with no gene match: 7. The CDR3 sequence is 15 residues long. CDR1 and CDR2 from the germline V gene are KGHSH and LQKENI.

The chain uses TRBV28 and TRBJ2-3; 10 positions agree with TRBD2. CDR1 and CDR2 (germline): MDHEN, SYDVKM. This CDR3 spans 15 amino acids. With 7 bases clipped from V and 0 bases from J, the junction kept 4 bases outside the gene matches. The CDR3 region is CASTISGGSTDTQYF. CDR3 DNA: TGTGCCAGCACCATTAGCGGGGGGAGCACAGATACGCAGTATTTT.

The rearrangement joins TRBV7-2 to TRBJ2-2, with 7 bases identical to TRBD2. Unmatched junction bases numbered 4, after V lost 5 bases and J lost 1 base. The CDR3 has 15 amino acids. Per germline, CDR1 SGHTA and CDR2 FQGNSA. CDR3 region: CASSPSGRNTGELFF. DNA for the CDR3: TGTGCCAGCAGCCCTAGCGGACGGAACACCGGGGAGCTGTTTTTT.

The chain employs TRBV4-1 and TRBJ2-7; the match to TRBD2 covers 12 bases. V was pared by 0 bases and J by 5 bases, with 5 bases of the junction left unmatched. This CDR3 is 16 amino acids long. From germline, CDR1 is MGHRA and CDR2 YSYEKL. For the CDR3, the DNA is TGCGCCAGCAGCCAAGAAAGACTAGCGGGAGTTCACGAGCAGTACTTC. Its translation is CASSQERLAGVHEQYF.

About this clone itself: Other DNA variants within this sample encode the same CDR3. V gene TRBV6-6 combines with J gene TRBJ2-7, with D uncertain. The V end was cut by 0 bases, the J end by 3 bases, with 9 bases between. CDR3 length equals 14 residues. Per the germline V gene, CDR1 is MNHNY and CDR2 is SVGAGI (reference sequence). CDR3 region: CASSYSTARYEQYF. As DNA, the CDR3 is TGTGCCAGCAGTTACTCGACTGCCCGCTACGAGCAGTACTTC.